This TCR beta chain is drawn from a study of siplizumab effects on memory and regulatory T cells. Findings and limits, study-wide: The naive T cell population seemed more diverse than memory cells and seemed a major contributor to the alloresponse.

The CDR3 runs to 16 residues. Germline trimming cut 0 bases from V and 4 bases from J; bases unmatched to any gene: 9. CDR1 SGHRS and CDR2 YFSETQ come from the germline V gene. With regard to this clone: The antigen is undetermined.

Unstimulated naive, memory, effector memory and TEMRA subsets from a few donor pairs have been sequenced, the authors report. Libraries were prepared by immunoSEQ multiplex PCR; TCRdb keeps only in-frame clonotypes and omits some of them. The repertoire includes 45,000 to 60,000 clones, roughly 87% of them detected once, and around 0.3% sits in the top ten. Specimen: naive CD8+ T cells sorted from blood. The V gene is TRBV5-1, the J gene TRBJ2-5; 7 bases agree with TRBD2. The sequence was collected from a human donor in good health. CDR3 sequence reads: CASSLEPGPSGETQYF. The CDR3 bases are TGCGCCAGCAGCTTGGAGCCGGGCCCTAGCGGAGAGACCCAGTACTTC.